There are a few counts of the clone carrying this T cell receptor beta chain. Clones were read by immunoSEQ multiplex PCR, and TCRdb kept only the in-frame ones, dropping some. Of hundreds of thousands of clones in the sample, roughly 84% are singletons; the top ten hold 18%. Deletions cut 4 bases from V and 6 bases from J, with 12 bases between. CDR3 length: 14 amino acids. Germline CDR1 reads KGHSH; CDR2 reads LQKENI. This specimen comes from a study of blood T cell repertoires in COVID-19. The chain carries TRBV18 and TRBJ2-2; a possible D gene is TRBD1 (6 bases). This receptor was identified in a woman of 80 years or more with active or convalescent COVID-19. The sequenced sample was peripheral blood. CDR3 loop: CASSLNRESGELFF. CDR3 sequence (DNA): TGTGCCAGCTCACTGAACAGGGAGTCCGGGGAGCTGTTTTTT.